The present T cell receptor beta chain was sequenced within a study of blood T cells in healthy people across ages. The study's findings and limits: Both naive CD4+ cell counts and diversity were greater in long-lived donors than in aged donors.

Notes on this clonotype: The antigen is undetermined.

The junction had 11 bases not matched to a gene; V was cut back by 2 bases and J by 5 bases. Germline lookup yields CDR1 KGHSH and CDR2 LQKENI. This CDR3 is built from 17 residues. Primers used in a second PCR of roughly 6 to 11 cycles were a sample-barcoded 5' primer and a J-beta primer mix. TCRdb called the 5' RACE reads again in MiXCR, with one record for every CDR3 protein. The table lists around 1,900,000 distinct CDR3 sequences, around 42% of them singletons. At least 7 million PBMCs were isolated per sample. This TCR was recovered from a human donor in good health. The sequenced sample was blood. This chain links TRBV18 with TRBJ2-3; 9 bases are a match to TRBD1. As DNA, the CDR3 is TGTGCCAGCTCACCAAATCTCGGGACAGGGTTCAAAGATACGCAGTATTTT. Amino acids: CASSPNLGTGFKDTQYF.